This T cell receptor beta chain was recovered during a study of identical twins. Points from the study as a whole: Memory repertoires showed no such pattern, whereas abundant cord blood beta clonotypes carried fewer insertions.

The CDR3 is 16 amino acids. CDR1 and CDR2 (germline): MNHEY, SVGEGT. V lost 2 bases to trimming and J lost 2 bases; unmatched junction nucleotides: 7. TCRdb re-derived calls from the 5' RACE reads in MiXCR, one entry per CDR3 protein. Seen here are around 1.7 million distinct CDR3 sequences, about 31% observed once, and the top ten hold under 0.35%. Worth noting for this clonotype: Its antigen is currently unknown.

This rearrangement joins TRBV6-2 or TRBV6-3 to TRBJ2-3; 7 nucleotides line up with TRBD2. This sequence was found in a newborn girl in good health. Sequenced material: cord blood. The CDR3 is CASSYPILAPTDTQYF. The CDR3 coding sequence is TGTGCCAGCAGTTACCCTATACTAGCGCCCACAGATACGCAGTATTTT.